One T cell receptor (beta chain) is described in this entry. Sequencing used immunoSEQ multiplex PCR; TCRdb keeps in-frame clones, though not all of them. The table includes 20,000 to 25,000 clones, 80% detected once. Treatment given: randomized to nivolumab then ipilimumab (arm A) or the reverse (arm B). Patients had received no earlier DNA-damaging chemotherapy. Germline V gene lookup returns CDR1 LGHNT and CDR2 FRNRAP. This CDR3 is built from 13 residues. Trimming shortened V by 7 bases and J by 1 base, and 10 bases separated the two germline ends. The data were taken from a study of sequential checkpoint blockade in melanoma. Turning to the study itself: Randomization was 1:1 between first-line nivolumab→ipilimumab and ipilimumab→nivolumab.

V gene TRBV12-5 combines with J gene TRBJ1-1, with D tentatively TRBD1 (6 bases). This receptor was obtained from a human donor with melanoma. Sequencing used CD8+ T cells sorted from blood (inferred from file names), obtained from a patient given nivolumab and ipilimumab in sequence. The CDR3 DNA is TGTGCTAGTGCCCGGACAGCGAACACTGAAGCTTTCTTT. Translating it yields CASARTANTEAFF.